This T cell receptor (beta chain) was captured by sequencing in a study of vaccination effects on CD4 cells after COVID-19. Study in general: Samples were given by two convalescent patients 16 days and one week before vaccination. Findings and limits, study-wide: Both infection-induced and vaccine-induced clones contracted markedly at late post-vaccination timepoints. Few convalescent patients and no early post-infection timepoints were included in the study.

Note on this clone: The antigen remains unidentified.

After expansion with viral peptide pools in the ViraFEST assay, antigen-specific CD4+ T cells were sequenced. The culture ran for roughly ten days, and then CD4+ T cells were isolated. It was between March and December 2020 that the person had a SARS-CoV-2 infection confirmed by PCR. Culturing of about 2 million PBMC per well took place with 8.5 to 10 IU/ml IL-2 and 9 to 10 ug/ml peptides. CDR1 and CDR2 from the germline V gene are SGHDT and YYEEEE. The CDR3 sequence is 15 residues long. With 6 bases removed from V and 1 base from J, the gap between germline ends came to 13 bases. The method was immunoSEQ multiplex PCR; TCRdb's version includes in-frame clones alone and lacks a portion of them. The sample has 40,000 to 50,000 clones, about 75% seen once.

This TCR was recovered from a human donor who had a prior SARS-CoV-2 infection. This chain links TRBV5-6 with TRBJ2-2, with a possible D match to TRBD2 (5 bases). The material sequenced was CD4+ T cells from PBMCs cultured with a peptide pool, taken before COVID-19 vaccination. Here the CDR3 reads CASKAGGLNTGELFF. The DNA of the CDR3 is TGTGCCAGCAAGGCGGGCGGATTGAACACCGGGGAGCTGTTTTTT.